These 18 T cell receptor beta chains came from one sample sequenced in a study of cytomegalovirus exposure and HLA in healthy donors. The study ran its PCR with 60 Vbeta and 13 Jbeta primers. Produced via immunoSEQ multiplex PCR; TCRdb's table is partial and in-frame only. The table includes just over 150,000 clones, 60% to 85% detected once. The source material was PBMCs. The receptors here all came from a woman aged 25 to 39 in good health and CMV-seronegative.

The rearrangement uses TRBV5-1 and TRBJ2-7; the match to TRBD2 covers 9 bases. The CDR3 consists of 15 residues. Germline assignment: CDR1 SGHRS and CDR2 YFSETQ. The trim removed 1 base at V and 3 bases at J, leaving 5 bases unmatched. The CDR3 loop reads CASSLLASGVYEQYF. CDR3 sequence (DNA): TGCGCCAGCAGCTTGTTAGCTAGCGGGGTCTACGAGCAGTACTTC.

The chain is built from TRBV11-2 and TRBJ2-1, with 8 nucleotides matching TRBD1. After removal of 5 bases from V and 6 bases from J, the junction contained 3 bases not matched to a gene. Per the germline V gene, CDR1 is SGHAT and CDR2 is FQNNGV. The CDR3 runs to 13 residues. The CDR3 DNA sequence: TGTGCCAGCAGCCCGGACAGGGTCAATGAGCAGTTCTTC. Translation gives CASSPDRVNEQFF.

With regard to this clone: Other DNA sequences from this sample encode an identical CDR3 as well. This chain links TRBV9 with TRBJ2-5; 7 bases align to TRBD2. The CDR3 is 16 amino acids. The V gene's germline CDR1 is SGDLS and CDR2 YYNGEE. J lost 5 bases, V lost 0 bases, and 10 bases had no gene match. The CDR3: CASSVDHTAGQETQYF. As DNA, the CDR3 is TGTGCCAGCAGCGTAGATCATACAGCGGGGCAGGAGACCCAGTACTTC.

The gene calls are TRBV18 and TRBJ1-2; TRBD1 agrees at 8 bases. Germline V gene data show CDR1 as KGHSH and CDR2 as LQKENI. V shed 8 bases, J shed 8 bases, and the junction held 10 bases outside the gene matches. CDR3 length: 13 residues. CDR3 sequence (DNA): TGTGCCAGCGCCCGGGGACAGGAGGGCGGCTACACCTTC. It yields the protein CASARGQEGGYTF.

CDR3 sequence: CASSRDRGQGNQPQHF. CDR3 DNA sequence: TGTGCCAGTAGTCGGGACAGGGGGCAAGGCAATCAGCCCCAGCATTTT. The chain joins TRBV19 to TRBJ1-5; 12 bases are a match to TRBD1. Germline V CDR1 and CDR2: LNHDA, SQIVND (reference sequence). The V segment lost 5 bases and the J segment 2 bases; nucleotides outside the gene matches: 4. The CDR3 loop spans 16 amino acids. The full variable domain, completed using reference TRBV19 and TRBJ1-5, is DGGITQSPKYLFRKEGQNVTLSCEQNLNHDAMYWYRQDPGQGLRLIYYSQIVNDFQKGDIAEGYSVSREKKESFPLTVTSAQKNPTAFYLCASSRDRGQGNQPQHFGDGTRLSIL.

The CDR3 spells CASQRSEANTEAFF. In nucleotides, the CDR3 is TGTGCCAGCCAGAGATCGGAGGCGAACACTGAAGCTTTCTTT. The rearrangement uses TRBV7-8 and TRBJ1-1, with no clear D. The CDR3 is 14 amino acids. Germline assignment: CDR1 SGHVS and CDR2 FQNEAQ. V lost 8 bases, J lost 1 base, and 14 bases lay in between.

Notes on this clone: Distinct nucleotide sequences in the sample also encode this CDR3. V usage is TRBV28 and J usage is TRBJ1-5; D gene uncertain. V lost 6 bases and J 4 bases, leaving 4 bases between the germline ends. The CDR3 is made up of 11 amino acids. Germline CDR1 reads MDHEN; CDR2 reads SYDVKM. The CDR3 protein is CASSLNQPQHF. DNA for the CDR3: TGTGCCAGCAGCTTGAATCAGCCCCAGCATTTT. The variable domain in full, with the rest retrieved from reference TRBV28 and TRBJ1-5, is DVKVTQSSRYLVKRTGEKVFLECVQDMDHENMFWYRQDPGLGLRLIYFSYDVKMKEKGDIPEGYSVSREKKERFSLILESASTNQTSMYLCASSLNQPQHFGDGTRLSIL.

V gene TRBV11-1 combines with J gene TRBJ1-5; the D is unclear. CDR1 SGHAT and CDR2 FQDESV come from the germline V gene (reference sequence). This CDR3 has 13 residues. V gave up 1 base and J gave up 4 bases, with 5 bases separating them. Written as DNA, the CDR3 is TGTGCCAGCAGCTTAGATCGGAATCAGCCCCAGCATTTT. Amino acid sequence: CASSLDRNQPQHF.

This sequence joins TRBV29-1 and TRBJ2-7; D ambiguous. The CDR3 covers 15 residues. CDR1 and CDR2 from the germline V gene are SQVTM and ANQGSEA. With 6 bases removed from V and 0 bases from J, the gap between germline ends came to 18 bases. CDR3 sequence reads: CSVTSVRFSSYEQYF. DNA of the CDR3: TGCAGCGTCACCAGCGTCCGATTTTCCTCCTACGAGCAGTACTTC.

V and J are TRBV6-4 and TRBJ2-3; a possible D gene is TRBD2 (7 bases). CDR1 and CDR2 from the germline V gene are MRHNA and SNTAGT. The CDR3 totals 14 residues. Trimming shortened V by 4 bases and J by 4 bases, and 12 bases separated the two germline ends. The CDR3: CASSVTGGPDTQYF. CDR3 nucleotide sequence: TGTGCCAGCAGTGTGACGGGGGGCCCAGATACGCAGTATTTT.

On this clone itself: Mismatch with germline at one junction end may stem from a read error. The chain combines TRBV15 with TRBJ1-5, with D perhaps TRBD1 (5 bases). Germline V CDR1 and CDR2: LNHNV, YYDKDF (reference sequence). The CDR3 is made up of 14 amino acids. The CDR3 sequence: CATSRVDSSQPQHF. The CDR3 bases are TGTGCCACCAGCAGAGTCGACAGCAGTCAGCCCCAGCATTTT.

This clone has a handful of counts. This chain joins TRBV5-1 and TRBJ2-2; D is perhaps TRBD1 (6 bases). Germline lookup yields CDR1 SGHRS and CDR2 YFSETQ. With 2 bases removed from V and 6 bases from J, the gap between germline ends came to 8 bases. The length of the CDR3 is 13 residues. CDR3 coding DNA: TGCGCCAGCAGCTTACAGGGCCCCGGGGAGCTGTTTTTT. Translation gives CASSLQGPGELFF.

This clone was detected once. This chain links TRBV5-4 with TRBJ2-5, with 15 bases lining up with TRBD2. The germline gives CDR1 SGHNT, CDR2 YYREEE (reference sequence). The CDR3 has 17 amino acids. With V trimmed by 4 bases and J by 5 bases, 9 bases remained unmatched. The CDR3 nucleotides read TGTGCCAGCAGCCGCGGACTAGCGGGGGGGGTAGGGGAGACCCAGTACTTC. It specifies CASSRGLAGGVGETQYF.

This chain uses TRBV19 with TRBJ1-1; the D is unclear. The V gene lost 6 bases and the J gene lost 1 base, with 6 bases spanning the gap. Germline-derived CDR1 and CDR2 are LNHDA and SQIVND (reference sequence). This CDR3 is 12 amino acids long. The CDR3 bases are TGTGCCAGTAGGCCTACGAACACTGAAGCTTTCTTT. Amino acid sequence: CASRPTNTEAFF.

The chain employs TRBV18 and TRBJ2-7; 9 bases are shared with TRBD1. The CDR3 is made up of 12 amino acids. Unmatched junction bases numbered 6, after V lost 6 bases and J lost 9 bases. Germline-derived CDR1 and CDR2 are KGHSH and LQKENI. The CDR3 spells CASSDRGTGQYF. The CDR3 coding sequence is TGTGCCAGCTCGGACAGGGGCACGGGGCAGTACTTC.

This chain joins TRBV6-4 and TRBJ2-1, with TRBD2 as a possible D gene (7 bases). This CDR3 is 15 amino acids long. Germline assignment: CDR1 MRHNA and CDR2 SNTAGT. Deletions cut 2 bases from V and 7 bases from J, with 15 bases between. The CDR3 DNA is TGTGCCAGCAGTGACGGGGGGGGCGTTAGTAATGAGCAGTTCTTC. Translation gives CASSDGGGVSNEQFF.

The V and J genes are TRBV28 and TRBJ2-5, with D perhaps matching TRBD2 (5 bases). CDR1 is MDHEN and CDR2 is SYDVKM in the germline V gene. The CDR3 totals 13 residues. Trimming removed 4 bases at V and 5 bases at J, with 11 bases between. The CDR3 sequence: CASSSGITETQYF. Here the CDR3 DNA reads TGTGCCAGCAGTTCGGGAATCACGGAGACCCAGTACTTC.

V usage is TRBV4-2 and J usage is TRBJ1-2; TRBD1 is a possible D gene (6 bases). V was cut by 2 bases and J by 7 bases, with 17 bases left in between. The CDR3 extends over 15 amino acids. Germline V lookup: CDR1 LGHNA, CDR2 YNFKEQ. CDR3 amino acids: CASSQNAGDGSGYTF. CDR3 sequence (DNA): TGTGCCAGCAGCCAAAATGCAGGGGATGGCTCTGGCTACACCTTC.